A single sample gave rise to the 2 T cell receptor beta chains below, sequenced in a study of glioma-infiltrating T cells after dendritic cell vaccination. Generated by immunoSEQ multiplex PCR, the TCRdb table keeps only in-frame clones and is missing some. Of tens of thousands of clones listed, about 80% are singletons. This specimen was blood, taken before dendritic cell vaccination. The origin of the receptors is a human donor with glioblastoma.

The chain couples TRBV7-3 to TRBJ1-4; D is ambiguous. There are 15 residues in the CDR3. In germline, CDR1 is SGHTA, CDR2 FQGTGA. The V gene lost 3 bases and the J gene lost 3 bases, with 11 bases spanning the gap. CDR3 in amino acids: CASSFTGKPNEKLFF. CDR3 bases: TGTGCCAGCAGCTTTACGGGGAAGCCTAATGAAAAACTGTTTTTT.

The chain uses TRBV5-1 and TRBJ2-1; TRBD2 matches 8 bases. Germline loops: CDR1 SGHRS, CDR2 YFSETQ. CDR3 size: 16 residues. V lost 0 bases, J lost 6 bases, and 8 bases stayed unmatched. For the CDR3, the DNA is TGCGCCAGCAGCTTGGCCGGGCGCAGCGGGGGCAATGAGCAGTTCTTC. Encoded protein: CASSLAGRSGGNEQFF.